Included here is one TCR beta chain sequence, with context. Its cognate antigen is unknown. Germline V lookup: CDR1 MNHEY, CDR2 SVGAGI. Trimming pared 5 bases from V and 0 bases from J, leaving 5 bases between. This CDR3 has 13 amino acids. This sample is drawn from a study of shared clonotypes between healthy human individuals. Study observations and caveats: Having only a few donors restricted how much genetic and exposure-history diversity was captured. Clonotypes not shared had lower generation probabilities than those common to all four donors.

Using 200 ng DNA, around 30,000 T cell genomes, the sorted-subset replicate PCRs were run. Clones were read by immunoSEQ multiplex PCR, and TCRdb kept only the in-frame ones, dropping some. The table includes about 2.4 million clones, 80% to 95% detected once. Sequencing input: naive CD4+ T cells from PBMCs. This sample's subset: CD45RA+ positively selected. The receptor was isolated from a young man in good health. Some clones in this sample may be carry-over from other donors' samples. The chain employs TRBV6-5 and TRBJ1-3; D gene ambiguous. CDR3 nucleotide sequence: TGTGCCAGCAGTACAGTCTCTGGAAACACCATATATTTT. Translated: CASSTVSGNTIYF.